These 8 T cell receptor beta chains share one sample of origin, sequenced in a study of radiotherapy plus CTLA-4 blockade in lung cancer. The data were produced by immunoSEQ multiplex PCR, yet TCRdb's version contains in-frame clones alone and is incomplete. The sample consists of around 95,000 clones, roughly four fifths of them appearing once. Sample: peripheral blood, taken from a patient treated with radiotherapy plus ipilimumab. Every receptor here comes from a human donor with non-small cell lung cancer who had stable disease on radiotherapy plus ipilimumab.

This chain links TRBV5-1 with TRBJ2-1; tentatively, D is TRBD2 (5 bases). CDR1 is SGHRS and CDR2 is YFSETQ in the germline V gene. V was trimmed by 4 bases and J by 4 bases, leaving 9 bases between them. This CDR3 spans 13 amino acids. The CDR3 region is CASSAGIYNEQFF. The CDR3 nucleotides read TGCGCCAGCAGCGCCGGGATTTACAATGAGCAGTTCTTC. The full variable domain, its missing parts supplied by reference TRBV5-1 and TRBJ2-1, is KAGVTQTPRYLIKTRGQQVTLSCSPISGHRSVSWYQQTPGQGLQFLFEYFSETQRNKGNFPGRFSGRQFSNSRSEMNVSTLELGDSALYLCASSAGIYNEQFFGPGTRLTVL.

In its sample, this clone was seen once. This chain joins TRBV7-9 and TRBJ2-3; 8 nucleotides line up with TRBD2. The CDR3 extends over 15 amino acids. Losses at the gene ends were 5 bases for V and 6 bases for J; bases not matched to a gene: 10. Per germline, CDR1 SEHNR and CDR2 FQNEAQ (reference sequence). Here the CDR3 reads CASSREAGVTDTQYF. CDR3 sequence (DNA): TGTGCCAGCAGCCGAGAAGCGGGAGTTACCGATACGCAGTATTTT. Filled out from reference TRBV7-9 and TRBJ2-3, the complete variable domain reads DTGVSQNPRHKITKRGQNVTFRCDPISEHNRLYWYRQTLGQGPEFLTYFQNEAQLEKSRLLSDRFSAERPKGSFSTLEIQRTEQGDSAMYLCASSREAGVTDTQYFGPGTRLTVL.

This clone was observed a few times. V gene TRBV16 combines with J gene TRBJ2-3; 8 positions match TRBD1. Trimming took 3 bases from V and 1 from J; bases not matched to a gene: 3. The CDR3 is 15 amino acids. CDR1 is KGHSY and CDR2 is FQNENV in the germline V gene. CDR3 nucleotide sequence: TGTGCCAGCAGCCAGGGGACAGGCCGCACAGATACGCAGTATTTT. Translated, it gives CASSQGTGRTDTQYF.

The rearrangement joins TRBV7-6 to TRBJ1-3; TRBD1 matches 11 bases. CDR1 and CDR2 from the germline V gene are SGHVS and FNYEAQ. Losses at the gene ends were 7 bases for V and 3 bases for J; bases not matched to a gene: 14. This CDR3 contains 18 residues. The CDR3 loop is CASTIGTGQGASGNTIYF. The CDR3 DNA sequence: TGTGCCAGCACCATAGGGACTGGACAGGGGGCAAGTGGAAACACCATATATTTT.

This chain joins TRBV4-1 and TRBJ1-3, with D perhaps matching TRBD1 (6 bases). The V end lost 4 bases, the J end lost 0 bases, and 13 bases lay between the germline ends. This CDR3 comprises 16 residues. The germline gives CDR1 MGHRA, CDR2 YSYEKL. The DNA for the CDR3 is TGCGCCAGCAGCCCTTGGACAGATTACTCTGGAAACACCATATATTTT. Protein product: CASSPWTDYSGNTIYF.

CDR3 in DNA: TGTGCCAGTAGTATTCCTGGCAGTCTTAACTATGGCTACACCTTC. It codes for CASSIPGSLNYGYTF. The rearrangement joins TRBV19 to TRBJ1-2; unclear D gene. The germline V gene encodes CDR1 LNHDA and CDR2 SQIVND (reference sequence). This CDR3 spans 15 amino acids. V was pared by 3 bases and J by 1 base, with 12 bases between.

This rearrangement joins TRBV28 to TRBJ1-4, with D maybe TRBD1 (5 bases). In germline, CDR1 is MDHEN, CDR2 SYDVKM. The CDR3 runs 13 residues. V was pared by 6 bases and J by 7 bases, with 12 bases between. CDR3 residues: CASRTGTLEKLFF. In DNA, the CDR3 is TGTGCCAGCAGAACCGGGACTCTTGAAAAACTGTTTTTT.

This clone was seen once. This chain joins TRBV28 and TRBJ2-5, with D tentatively TRBD1 or TRBD2 (5 bases each). The DNA end is a closer match to TRBJ2-7, so the J assignment may be wrong. Germline-derived CDR1 and CDR2 are MDHEN and SYDVKM. CDR3 length equals 14 residues. The CDR3 coding sequence is TGTGCCAGCAGCTTTGGACCAGGGAGATACGAGCAGTACTTC. As protein: CASSFGPGRYEQYF.